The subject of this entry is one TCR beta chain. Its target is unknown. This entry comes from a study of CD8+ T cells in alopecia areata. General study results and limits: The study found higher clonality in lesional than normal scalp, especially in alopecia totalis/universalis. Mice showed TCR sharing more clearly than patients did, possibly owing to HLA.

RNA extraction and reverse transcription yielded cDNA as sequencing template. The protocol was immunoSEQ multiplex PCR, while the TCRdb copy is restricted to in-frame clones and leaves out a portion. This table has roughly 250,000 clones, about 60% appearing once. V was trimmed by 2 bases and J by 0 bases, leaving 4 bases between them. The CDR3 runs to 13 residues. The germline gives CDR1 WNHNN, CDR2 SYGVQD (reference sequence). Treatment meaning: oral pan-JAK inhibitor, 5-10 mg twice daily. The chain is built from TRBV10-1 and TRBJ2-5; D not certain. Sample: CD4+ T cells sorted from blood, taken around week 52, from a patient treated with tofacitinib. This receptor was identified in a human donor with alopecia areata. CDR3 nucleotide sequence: TGCGCCAGCAGTGAGAGGTACCAAGAGACCCAGTACTTC. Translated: CASSERYQETQYF.